This T cell receptor beta chain comes out of a study of T cells in Graves' hyperthyroidism and ophthalmopathy. Whole-study results and caveats: Separation of ophthalmopathy from stable hyperthyroidism was achieved by a 13 V-J model. In blood, most of the thyroid clonotypes expanded above 0.001 were also present.

RNA transcripts served as the template for amplifying TCR beta CDR3 regions. When the TCR CDR3 underwent first-round RT-PCR, the HTBI primer set was used. TCRdb called the multiplex PCR reads again in MiXCR, with one record for every CDR3 protein. The sample includes 370,000 or so distinct CDR3 sequences, roughly 13% of them seen just once. A remark on this clonotype: Its antigen remains unidentified. It may be a read error: a sequence one base away is much more abundant.

Diagnoses used clinical symptoms, serum thyroxine and TRAb, thyroid ultrasound and orbital computed tomography. The PBMCs were sourced from fresh peripheral blood (approximately 9.6 ml). The CDR3 consists of 15 residues. Germline V gene data show CDR1 as SGHAT and CDR2 as FQNNGV. This TCR derives from a man aged 30 to 45 with Graves' hyperthyroidism that later progressed to Graves' ophthalmopathy. The specimen sequenced was blood. This rearrangement joins TRBV11-2 to TRBJ2-5; tentative D call: TRBD2 (6 bases). CDR3 sequence: CASSPRRAGRETQDF. CDR3 nucleotides: TGTGCCAGCAGCCCCCGGAGGGCCGGAAGGGAGACCCAGGACTTC.